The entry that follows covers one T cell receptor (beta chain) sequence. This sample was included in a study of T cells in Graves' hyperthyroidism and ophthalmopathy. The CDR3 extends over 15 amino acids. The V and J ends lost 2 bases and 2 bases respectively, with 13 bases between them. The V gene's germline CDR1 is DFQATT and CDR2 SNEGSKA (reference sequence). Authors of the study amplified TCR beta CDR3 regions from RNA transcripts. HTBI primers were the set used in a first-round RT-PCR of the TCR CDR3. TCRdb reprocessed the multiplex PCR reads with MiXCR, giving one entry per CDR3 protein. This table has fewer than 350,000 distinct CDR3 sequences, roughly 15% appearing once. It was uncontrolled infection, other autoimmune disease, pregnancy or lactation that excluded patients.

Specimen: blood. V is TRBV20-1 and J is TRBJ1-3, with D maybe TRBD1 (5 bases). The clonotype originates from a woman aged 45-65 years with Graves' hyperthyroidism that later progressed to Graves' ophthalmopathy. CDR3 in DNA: TGCAGTGCTAGACCCCGACGGGGCCCTGGAAACACCATATATTTT. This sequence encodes CSARPRRGPGNTIYF.